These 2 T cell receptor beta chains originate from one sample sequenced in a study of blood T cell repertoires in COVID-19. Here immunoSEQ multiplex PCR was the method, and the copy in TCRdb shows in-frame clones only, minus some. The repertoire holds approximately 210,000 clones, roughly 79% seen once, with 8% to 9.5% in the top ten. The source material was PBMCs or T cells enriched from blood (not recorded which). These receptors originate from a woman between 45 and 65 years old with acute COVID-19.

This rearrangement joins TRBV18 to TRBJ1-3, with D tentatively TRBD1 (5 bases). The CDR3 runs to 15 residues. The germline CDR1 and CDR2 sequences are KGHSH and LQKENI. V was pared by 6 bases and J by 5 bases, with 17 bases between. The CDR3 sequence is CASSPTGQDRNTIYF. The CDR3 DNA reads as TGTGCCAGCTCCCCAACCGGACAAGATCGAAACACCATATATTTT.

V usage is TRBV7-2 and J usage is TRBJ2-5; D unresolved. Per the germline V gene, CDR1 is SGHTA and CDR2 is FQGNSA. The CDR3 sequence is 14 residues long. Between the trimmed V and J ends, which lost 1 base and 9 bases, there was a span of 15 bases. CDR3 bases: TGTGCCAGCAGCTTAGTATCTCAAACCACGGCCCAGTACTTC. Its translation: CASSLVSQTTAQYF.